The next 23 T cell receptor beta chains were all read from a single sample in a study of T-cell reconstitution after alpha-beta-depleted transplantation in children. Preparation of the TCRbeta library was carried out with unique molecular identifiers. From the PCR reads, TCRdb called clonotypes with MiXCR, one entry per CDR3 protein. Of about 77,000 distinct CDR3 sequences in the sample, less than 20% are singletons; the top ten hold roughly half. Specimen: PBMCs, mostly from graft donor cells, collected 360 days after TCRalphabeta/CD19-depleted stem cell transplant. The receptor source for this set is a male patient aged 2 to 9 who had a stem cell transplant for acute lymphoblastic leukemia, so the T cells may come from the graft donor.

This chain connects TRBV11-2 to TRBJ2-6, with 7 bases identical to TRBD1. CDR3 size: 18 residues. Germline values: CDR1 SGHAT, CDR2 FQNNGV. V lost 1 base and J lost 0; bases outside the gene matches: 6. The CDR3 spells CASSLVLGQLSGANVLTF. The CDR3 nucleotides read TGTGCCAGCAGCTTAGTTCTGGGACAGCTCTCTGGGGCCAACGTCCTGACTTTC.

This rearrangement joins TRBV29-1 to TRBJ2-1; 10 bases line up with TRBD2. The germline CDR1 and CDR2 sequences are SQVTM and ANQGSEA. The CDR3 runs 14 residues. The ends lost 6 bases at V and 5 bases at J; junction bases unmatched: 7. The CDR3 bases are TGCAGCGTGGGGCTAGCGGGAGTACACAATGAGCAGTTCTTC. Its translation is CSVGLAGVHNEQFF.

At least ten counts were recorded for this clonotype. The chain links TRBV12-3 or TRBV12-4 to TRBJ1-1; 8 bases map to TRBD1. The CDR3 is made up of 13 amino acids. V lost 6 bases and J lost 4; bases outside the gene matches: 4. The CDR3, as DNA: TGTGCCAGCAGGATCACAGGGGGCACTGAAGCTTTCTTT. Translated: CASRITGGTEAFF.

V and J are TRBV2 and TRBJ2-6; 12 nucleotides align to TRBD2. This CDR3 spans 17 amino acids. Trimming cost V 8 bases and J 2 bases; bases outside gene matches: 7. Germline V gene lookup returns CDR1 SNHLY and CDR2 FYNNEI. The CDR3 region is CASRRTSGTTGANVLTF. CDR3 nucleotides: TGTGCCAGCCGAAGGACTAGCGGGACCACTGGGGCCAACGTCCTGACTTTC.

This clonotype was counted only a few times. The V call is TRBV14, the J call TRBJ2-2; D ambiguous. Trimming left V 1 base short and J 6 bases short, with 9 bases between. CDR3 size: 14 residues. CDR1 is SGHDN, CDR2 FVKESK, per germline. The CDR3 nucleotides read TGTGCCAGCAGCCAAGTAATGGGGTCCGGGGAGCTGTTTTTT. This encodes CASSQVMGSGELFF.

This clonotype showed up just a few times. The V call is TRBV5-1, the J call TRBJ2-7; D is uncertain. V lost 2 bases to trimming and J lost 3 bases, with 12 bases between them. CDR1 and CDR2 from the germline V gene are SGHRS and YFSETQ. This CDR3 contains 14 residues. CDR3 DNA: TGCGCCAGCAGCTTAAGGTACATTGGCTACGAGCAGTACTTC. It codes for CASSLRYIGYEQYF.

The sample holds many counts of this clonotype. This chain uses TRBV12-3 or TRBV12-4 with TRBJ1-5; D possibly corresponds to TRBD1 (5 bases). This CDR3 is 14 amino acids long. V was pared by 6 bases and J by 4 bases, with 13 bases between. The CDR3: CASRRTRFNQPQHF. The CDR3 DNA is TGTGCCAGCAGGAGGACACGTTTTAATCAGCCCCAGCATTTT.

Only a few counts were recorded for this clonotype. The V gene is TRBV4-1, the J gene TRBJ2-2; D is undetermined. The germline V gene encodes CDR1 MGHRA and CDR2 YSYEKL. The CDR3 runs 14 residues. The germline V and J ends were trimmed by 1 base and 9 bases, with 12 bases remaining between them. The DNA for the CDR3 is TGCGCCAGCAGCCAAGGATCTGGGTATAGGGAGCTGTTTTTT. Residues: CASSQGSGYRELFF.

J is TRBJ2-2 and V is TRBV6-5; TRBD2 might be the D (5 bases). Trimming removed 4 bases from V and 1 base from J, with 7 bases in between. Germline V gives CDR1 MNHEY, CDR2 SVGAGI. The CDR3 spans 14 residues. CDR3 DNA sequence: TGTGCCAGCAGTTGGAGCGGGAACACCGGGGAGCTGTTTTTT. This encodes CASSWSGNTGELFF.

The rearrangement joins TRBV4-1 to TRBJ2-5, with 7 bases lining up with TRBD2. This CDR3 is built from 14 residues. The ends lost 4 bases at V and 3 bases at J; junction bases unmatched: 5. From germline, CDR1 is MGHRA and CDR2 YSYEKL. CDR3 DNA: TGCGCCAGCAGCCCACGACTAGCAGAAGAGACCCAGTACTTC. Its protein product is CASSPRLAEETQYF.

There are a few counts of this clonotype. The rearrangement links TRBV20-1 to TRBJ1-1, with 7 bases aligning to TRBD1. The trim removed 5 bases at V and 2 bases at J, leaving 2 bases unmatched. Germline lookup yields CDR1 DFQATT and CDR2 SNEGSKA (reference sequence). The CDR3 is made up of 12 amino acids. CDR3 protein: CSAGDRNTEAFF. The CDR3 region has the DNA TGCAGTGCTGGGGACAGAAACACTGAAGCTTTCTTT.

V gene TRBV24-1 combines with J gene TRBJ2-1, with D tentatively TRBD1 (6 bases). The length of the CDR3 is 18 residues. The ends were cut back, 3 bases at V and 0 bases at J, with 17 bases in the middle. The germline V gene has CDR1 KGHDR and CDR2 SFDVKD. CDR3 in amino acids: CATSDPAGTTSSYNEQFF. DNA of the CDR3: TGTGCCACCAGTGATCCCGCCGGGACAACGAGCTCCTACAATGAGCAGTTCTTC.

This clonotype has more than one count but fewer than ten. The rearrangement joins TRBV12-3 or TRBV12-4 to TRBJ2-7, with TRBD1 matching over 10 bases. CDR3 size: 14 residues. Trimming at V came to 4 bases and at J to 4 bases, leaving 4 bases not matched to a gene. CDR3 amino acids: CASSYGTGEYEQYF. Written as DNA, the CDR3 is TGTGCCAGCAGTTACGGGACAGGGGAATACGAGCAGTACTTC.

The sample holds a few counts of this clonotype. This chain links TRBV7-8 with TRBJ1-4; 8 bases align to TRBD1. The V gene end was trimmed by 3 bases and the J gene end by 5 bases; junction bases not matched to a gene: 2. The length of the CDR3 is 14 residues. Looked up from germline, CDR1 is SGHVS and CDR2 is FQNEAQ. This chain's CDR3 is CASSFGQGNEKLFF. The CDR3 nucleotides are TGTGCCAGCAGCTTCGGACAGGGCAATGAAAAACTGTTTTTT. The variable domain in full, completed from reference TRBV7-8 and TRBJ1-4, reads GAGVSQSPRYKVAKRGQDVALRCDPISGHVSLFWYQQALGQGPEFLTYFQNEAQLDKSGLPSDRFFAERPEGSVSTLKIQRTQQEDSAVYLCASSFGQGNEKLFFGSGTQLSVL.

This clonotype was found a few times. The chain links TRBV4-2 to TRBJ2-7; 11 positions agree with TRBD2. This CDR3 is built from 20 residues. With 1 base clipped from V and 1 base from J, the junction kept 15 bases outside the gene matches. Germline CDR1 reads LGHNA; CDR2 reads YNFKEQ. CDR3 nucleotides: TGTGCCAGCAGCCAAGGGGCGACAGGTTGGACTAGCGGGCGATCCTACGAGCAGTACTTC. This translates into CASSQGATGWTSGRSYEQYF.

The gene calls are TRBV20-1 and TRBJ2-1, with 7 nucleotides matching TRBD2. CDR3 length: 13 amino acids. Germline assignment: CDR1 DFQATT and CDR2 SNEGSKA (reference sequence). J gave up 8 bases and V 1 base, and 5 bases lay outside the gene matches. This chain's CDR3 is CSARATSRDEQFF. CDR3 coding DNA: TGCAGTGCTAGAGCGACTAGCAGGGATGAGCAGTTCTTC.

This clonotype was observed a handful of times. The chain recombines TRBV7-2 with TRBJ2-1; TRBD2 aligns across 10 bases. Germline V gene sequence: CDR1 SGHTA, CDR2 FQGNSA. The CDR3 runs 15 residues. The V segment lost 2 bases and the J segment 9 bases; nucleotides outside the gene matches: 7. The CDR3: CASSLLAGVFGEQFF. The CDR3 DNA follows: TGTGCCAGCAGCTTACTAGCGGGGGTCTTTGGTGAGCAGTTCTTC.

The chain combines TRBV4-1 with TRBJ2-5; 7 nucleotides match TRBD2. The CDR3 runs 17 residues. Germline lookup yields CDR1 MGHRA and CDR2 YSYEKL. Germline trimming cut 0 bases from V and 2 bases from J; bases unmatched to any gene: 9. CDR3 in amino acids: CASSQDQRGRRQETQYF. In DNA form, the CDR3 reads TGCGCCAGCAGCCAAGATCAACGCGGGAGACGGCAAGAGACCCAGTACTTC.

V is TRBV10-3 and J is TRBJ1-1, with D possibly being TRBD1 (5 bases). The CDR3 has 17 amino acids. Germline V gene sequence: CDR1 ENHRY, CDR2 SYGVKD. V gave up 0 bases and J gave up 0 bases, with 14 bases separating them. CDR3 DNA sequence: TGTGCCATCAGTGAGTCGGCGGGGACTTACATGAACACTGAAGCTTTCTTT. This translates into CAISESAGTYMNTEAFF.

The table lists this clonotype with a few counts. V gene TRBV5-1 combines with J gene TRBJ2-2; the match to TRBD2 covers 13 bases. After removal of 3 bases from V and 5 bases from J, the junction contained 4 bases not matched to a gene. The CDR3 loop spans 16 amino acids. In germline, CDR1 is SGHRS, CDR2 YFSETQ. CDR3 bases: TGCGCCAGCAGCTCGGGACTAGCGGGACTGACCGGGGAGCTGTTTTTT. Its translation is CASSSGLAGLTGELFF.

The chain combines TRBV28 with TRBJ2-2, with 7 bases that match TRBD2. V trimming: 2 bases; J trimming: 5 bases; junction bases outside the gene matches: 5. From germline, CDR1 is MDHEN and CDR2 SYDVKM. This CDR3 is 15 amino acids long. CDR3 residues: CASSLAGEGTGELFF. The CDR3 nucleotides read TGTGCCAGCAGTTTAGCGGGAGAGGGGACCGGGGAGCTGTTTTTT.

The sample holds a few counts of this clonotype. In nucleotides, the CDR3 is TGCGCCAGCAGCGCTTTAGCGGGAGGAAGGAACGAGCAGTACTTC. It specifies CASSALAGGRNEQYF. The chain links TRBV5-1 to TRBJ2-7; 10 bases fit TRBD2. Trimming took 4 bases from V and 5 from J; bases not matched to a gene: 9. This CDR3 spans 15 amino acids. CDR1 SGHRS and CDR2 YFSETQ come from the germline V gene.

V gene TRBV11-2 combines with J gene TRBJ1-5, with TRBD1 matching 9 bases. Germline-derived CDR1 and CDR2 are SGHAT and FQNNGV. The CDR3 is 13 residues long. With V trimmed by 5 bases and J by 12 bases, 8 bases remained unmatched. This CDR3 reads CASSANRDRDQHF. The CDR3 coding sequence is TGTGCCAGCAGCGCGAACCGGGACAGGGACCAGCATTTT.